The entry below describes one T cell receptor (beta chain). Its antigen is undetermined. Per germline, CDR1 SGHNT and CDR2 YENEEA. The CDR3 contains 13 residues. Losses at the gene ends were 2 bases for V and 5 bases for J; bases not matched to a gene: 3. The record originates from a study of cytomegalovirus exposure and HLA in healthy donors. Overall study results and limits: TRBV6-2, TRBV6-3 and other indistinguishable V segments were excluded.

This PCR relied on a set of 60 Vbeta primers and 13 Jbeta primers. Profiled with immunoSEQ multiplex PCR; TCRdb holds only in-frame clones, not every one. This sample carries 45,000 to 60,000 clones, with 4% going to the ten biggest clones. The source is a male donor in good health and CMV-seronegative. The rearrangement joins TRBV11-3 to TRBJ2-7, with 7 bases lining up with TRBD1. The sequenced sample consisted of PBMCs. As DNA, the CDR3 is TGTGCCAGCAGCTTAACAGGGGTCCACGAGCAGTACTTC. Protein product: CASSLTGVHEQYF.